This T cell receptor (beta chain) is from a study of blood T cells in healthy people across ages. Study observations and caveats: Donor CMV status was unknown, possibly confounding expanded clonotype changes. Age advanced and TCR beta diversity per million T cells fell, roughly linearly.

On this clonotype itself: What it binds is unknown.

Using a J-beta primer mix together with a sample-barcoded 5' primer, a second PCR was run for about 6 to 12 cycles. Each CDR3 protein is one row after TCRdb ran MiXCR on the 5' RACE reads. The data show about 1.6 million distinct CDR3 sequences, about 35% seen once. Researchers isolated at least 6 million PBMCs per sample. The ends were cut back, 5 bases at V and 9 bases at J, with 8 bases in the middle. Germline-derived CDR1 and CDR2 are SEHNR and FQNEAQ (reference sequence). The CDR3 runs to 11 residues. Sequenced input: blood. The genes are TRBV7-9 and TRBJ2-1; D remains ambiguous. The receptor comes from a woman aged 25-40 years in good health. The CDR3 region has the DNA TGTGCCAGCAGCCCCTCAGCTGAGCAGTTCTTC. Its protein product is CASSPSAEQFF.